The table lists the clone carrying this T cell receptor beta chain with many counts. These data are taken from a study of Graves' ophthalmopathy and Graves' hyperthyroidism. Amplified TCR beta CDR3 regions were obtained using RNA transcripts as template. An opening RT-PCR round employed HTBI primers and preceded a second-round multiplex PCR. One entry per CDR3 protein, called by TCRdb with MiXCR from the multiplex PCR reads. The profile shows 500,000 to 700,000 distinct CDR3 sequences, about 20% of them singletons. CDR3 length: 18 amino acids. Per germline, CDR1 KGHDR and CDR2 SFDVKD. Trimming cost V 4 bases and J 0 bases; bases outside gene matches: 8.

The sample consisted of peripheral blood. The chain employs TRBV24-1 and TRBJ2-6, with 7 nucleotides matching TRBD1. The source is a young woman with stable Graves' hyperthyroidism. Some clones in this sample may be carry-over from other donors' samples. The CDR3 sequence is CATSDQPGTASGANVLTF. CDR3 nucleotides: TGTGCCACCAGTGACCAACCCGGGACAGCCTCTGGGGCCAACGTCCTGACTTTC.